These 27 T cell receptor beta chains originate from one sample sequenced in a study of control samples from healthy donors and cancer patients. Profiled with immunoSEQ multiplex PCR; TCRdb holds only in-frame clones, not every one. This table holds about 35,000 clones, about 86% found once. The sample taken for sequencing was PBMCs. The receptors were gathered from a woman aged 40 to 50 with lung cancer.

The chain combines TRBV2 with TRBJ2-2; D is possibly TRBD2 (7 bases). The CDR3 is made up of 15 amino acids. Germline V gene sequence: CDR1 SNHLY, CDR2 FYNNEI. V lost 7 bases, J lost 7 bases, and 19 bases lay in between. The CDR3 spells CASNGASGGGGELFF. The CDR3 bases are TGTGCCAGCAACGGGGCTAGCGGAGGGGGCGGGGAGCTGTTTTTT.

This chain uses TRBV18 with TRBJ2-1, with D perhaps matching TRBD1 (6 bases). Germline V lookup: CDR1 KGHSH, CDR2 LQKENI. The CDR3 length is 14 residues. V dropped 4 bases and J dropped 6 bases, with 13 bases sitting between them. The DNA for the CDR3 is TGTGCCAGCTCACGACAGGAGGCCGGCAATGAGCAGTTCTTC. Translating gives CASSRQEAGNEQFF.

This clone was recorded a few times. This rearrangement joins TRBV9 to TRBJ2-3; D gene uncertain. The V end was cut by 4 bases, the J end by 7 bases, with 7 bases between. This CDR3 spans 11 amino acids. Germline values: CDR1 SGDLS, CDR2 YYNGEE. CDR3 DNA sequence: TGTGCCAGCAGCCCCCAAAATACGCAGTATTTT. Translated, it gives CASSPQNTQYF.

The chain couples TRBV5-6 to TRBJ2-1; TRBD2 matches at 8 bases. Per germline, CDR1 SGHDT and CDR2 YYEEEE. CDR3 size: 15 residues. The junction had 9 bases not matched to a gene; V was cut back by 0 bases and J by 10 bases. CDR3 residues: CASSLAGGTTREQFF. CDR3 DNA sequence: TGTGCCAGCAGCTTGGCGGGGGGGACTACAAGGGAGCAGTTCTTC.

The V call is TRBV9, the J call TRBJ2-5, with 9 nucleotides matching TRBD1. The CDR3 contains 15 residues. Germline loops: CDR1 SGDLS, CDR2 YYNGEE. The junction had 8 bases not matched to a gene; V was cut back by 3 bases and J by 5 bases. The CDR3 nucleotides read TGTGCCAGCAGCGGAACAGGGGGCTCGGGGGAGACCCAGTACTTC. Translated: CASSGTGGSGETQYF.

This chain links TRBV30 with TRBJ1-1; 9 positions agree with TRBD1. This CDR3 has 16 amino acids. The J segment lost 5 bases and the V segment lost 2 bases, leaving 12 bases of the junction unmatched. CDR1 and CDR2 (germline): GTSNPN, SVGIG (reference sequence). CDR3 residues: CAWSPSRGQGGTEAFF. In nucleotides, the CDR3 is TGTGCCTGGAGTCCCTCGAGGGGACAGGGAGGGACTGAAGCTTTCTTT.

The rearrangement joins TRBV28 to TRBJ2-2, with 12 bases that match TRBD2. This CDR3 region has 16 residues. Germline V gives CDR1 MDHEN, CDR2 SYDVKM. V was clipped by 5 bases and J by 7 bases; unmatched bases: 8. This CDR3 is CASSPSGGAEDGELFF. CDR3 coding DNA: TGTGCCAGCAGTCCTAGCGGGGGGGCCGAAGACGGGGAGCTGTTTTTT. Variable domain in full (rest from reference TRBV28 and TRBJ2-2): DVKVTQSSRYLVKRTGEKVFLECVQDMDHENMFWYRQDPGLGLRLIYFSYDVKMKEKGDIPEGYSVSREKKERFSLILESASTNQTSMYLCASSPSGGAEDGELFFGEGSRLTVL.

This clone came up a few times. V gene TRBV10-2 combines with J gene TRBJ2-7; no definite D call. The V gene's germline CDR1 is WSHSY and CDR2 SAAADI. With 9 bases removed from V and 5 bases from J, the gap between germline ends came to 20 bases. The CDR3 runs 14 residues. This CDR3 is CASHDIGSGHEQYF. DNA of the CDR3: TGCGCCAGTCACGACATAGGCTCCGGCCACGAGCAGTACTTC.

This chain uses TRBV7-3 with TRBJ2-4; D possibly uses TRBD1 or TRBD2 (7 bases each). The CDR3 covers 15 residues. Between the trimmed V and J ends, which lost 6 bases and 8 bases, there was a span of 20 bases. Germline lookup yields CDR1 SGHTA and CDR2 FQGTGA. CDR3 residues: CASRFQGGTRDIQYF. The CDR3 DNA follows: TGTGCCAGCAGGTTCCAGGGGGGGACCCGGGACATTCAGTACTTC. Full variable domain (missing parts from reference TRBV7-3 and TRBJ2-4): GAGVSQTPSNKVTEKGKYVELRCDPISGHTALYWYRQSLGQGPEFLIYFQGTGAADDSGLPNDRFFAVRPEGSVSTLKIQRTERGDSAVYLCASRFQGGTRDIQYFGAGTRLSVL.

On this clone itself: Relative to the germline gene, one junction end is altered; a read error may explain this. CDR3 region: CASSTDRGSVSF. The DNA of the CDR3 is TGTGCCAGCAGCACGGACAGGGGGTCCGTTTCTTTC. The chain employs TRBV12-3 or TRBV12-4 and TRBJ2-7; 10 nucleotides match TRBD1. This CDR3 is built from 12 residues.

CDR3 sequence reads: CASSEASLYGYTF. The CDR3 region has the DNA TGTGCCAGCAGTGAAGCGTCTCTCTATGGCTACACCTTC. This chain joins TRBV6-1 and TRBJ1-2; D gene unclear. Germline loops: CDR1 MNHNS, CDR2 SASEGT. This CDR3 is built from 13 residues. The germline V and J ends were trimmed by 0 bases and 4 bases, with 6 bases remaining between them.

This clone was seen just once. CDR3 sequence: CAYRNRAGQPQHF. The CDR3, as DNA: TGTGCTTATCGTAACCGGGCTGGTCAGCCCCAGCATTTT. The chain links TRBV30 to TRBJ1-5; D remains unclear. Germline CDR1 reads GTSNPN; CDR2 reads SVGIG (reference sequence). This CDR3 spans 13 amino acids.

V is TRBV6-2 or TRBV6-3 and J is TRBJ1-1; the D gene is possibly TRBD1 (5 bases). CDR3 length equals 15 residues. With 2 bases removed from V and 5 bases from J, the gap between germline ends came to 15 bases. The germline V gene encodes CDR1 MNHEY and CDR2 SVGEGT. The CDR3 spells CASSYNPGGGTEAFF. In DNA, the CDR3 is TGTGCCAGCAGTTACAATCCGGGGGGGGGAACTGAAGCTTTCTTT.

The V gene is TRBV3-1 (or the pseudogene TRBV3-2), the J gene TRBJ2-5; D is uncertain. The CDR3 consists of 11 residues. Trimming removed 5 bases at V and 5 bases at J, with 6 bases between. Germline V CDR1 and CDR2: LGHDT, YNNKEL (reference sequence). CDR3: CASSVGETQYF. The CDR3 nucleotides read TGTGCCAGCAGCGTTGGTGAGACCCAGTACTTC.

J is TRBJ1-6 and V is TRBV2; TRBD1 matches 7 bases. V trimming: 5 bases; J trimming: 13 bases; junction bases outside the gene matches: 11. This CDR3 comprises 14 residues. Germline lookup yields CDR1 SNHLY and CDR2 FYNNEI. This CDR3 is CASSINMDRSPLHF. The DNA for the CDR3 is TGTGCCAGCAGTATTAATATGGACAGGTCCCCCCTCCACTTT.

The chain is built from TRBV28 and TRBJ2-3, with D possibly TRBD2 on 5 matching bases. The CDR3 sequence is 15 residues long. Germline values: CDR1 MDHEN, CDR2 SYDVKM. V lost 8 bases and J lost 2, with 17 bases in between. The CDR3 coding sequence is TGTGCCAGCTCCCCTGGGGAGACCTACACAGATACGCAGTATTTT. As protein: CASSPGETYTDTQYF.

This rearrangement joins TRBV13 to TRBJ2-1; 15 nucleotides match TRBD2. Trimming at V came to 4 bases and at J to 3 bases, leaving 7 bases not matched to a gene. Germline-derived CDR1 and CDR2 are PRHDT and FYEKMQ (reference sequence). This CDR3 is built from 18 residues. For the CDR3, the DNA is TGTGCCAGCAGCTCCCGAGGGACTAGCGGGGGGATCTACAATGAGCAGTTCTTC. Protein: CASSSRGTSGGIYNEQFF.

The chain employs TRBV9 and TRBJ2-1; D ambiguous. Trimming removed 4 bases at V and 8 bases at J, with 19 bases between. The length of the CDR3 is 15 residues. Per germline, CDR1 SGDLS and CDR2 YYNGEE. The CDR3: CASSPRRIRADEQFF. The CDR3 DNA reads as TGTGCCAGCAGCCCCCGACGGATAAGGGCCGATGAGCAGTTCTTC.

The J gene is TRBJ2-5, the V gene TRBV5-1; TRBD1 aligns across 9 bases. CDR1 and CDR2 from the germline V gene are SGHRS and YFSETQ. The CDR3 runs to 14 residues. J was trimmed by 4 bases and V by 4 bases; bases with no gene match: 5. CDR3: CASSRGQGGETQYF. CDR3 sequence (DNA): TGCGCCAGCAGCCGGGGACAGGGAGGAGAGACCCAGTACTTC.

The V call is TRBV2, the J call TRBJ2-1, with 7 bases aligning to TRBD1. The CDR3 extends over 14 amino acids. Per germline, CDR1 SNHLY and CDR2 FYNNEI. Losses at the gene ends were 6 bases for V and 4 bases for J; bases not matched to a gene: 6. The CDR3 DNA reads TGTGCCAGCAGAGTAGGGGGCCTTTACAATGAGCAGTTCTTC. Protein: CASRVGGLYNEQFF.

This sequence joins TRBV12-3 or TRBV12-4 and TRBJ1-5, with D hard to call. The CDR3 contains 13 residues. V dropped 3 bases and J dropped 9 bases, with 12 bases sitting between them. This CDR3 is CASSLRNDLPQHF. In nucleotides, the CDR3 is TGTGCCAGCAGTTTGAGAAACGATCTGCCCCAGCATTTT.

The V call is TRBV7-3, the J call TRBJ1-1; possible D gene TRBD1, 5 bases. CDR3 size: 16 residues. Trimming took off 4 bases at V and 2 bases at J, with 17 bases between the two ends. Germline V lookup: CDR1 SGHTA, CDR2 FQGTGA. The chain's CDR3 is CASSSRRGQQNTEAFF. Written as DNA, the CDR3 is TGTGCCAGCAGCTCAAGGAGGGGCCAGCAAAACACTGAAGCTTTCTTT.

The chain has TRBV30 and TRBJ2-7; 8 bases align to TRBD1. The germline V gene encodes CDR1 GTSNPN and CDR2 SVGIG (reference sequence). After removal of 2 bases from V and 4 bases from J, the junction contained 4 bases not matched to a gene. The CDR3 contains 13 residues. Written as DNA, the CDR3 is TGTGCCTGGAGTCAGGACAGGGCGTACGAGCAGTACTTC. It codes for CAWSQDRAYEQYF.

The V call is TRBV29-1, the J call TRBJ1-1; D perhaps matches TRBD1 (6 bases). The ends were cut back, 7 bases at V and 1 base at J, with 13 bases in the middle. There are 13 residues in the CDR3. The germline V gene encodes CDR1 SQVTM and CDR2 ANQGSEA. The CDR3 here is CSGMQGSNTEAFF. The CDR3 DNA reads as TGCAGCGGAATGCAGGGGTCGAACACTGAAGCTTTCTTT.

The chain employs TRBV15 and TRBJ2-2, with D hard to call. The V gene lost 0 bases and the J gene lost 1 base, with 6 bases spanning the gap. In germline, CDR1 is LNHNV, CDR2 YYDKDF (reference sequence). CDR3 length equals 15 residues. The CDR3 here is CATSRDYLNTGELFF. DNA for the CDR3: TGTGCCACCAGCAGAGACTATTTGAACACCGGGGAGCTGTTTTTT.

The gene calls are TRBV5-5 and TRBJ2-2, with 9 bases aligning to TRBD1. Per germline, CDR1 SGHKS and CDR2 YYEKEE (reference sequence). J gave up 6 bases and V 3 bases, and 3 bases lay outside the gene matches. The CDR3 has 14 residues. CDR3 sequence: CASSSWDRAGELFF. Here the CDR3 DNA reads TGTGCCAGCAGCTCATGGGACAGGGCCGGGGAGCTGTTTTTT.

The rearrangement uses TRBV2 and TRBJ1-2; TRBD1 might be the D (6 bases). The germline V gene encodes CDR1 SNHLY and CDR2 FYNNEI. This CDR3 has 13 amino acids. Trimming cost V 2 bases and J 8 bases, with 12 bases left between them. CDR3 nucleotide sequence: TGTGCCAGCAGTGAACCCCAGGGGTACGGCTACACCTTC. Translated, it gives CASSEPQGYGYTF.